This record looks at one T cell receptor beta chain sequence and its context. The antigen remains undetermined. This entry belongs to a study of T cell clones after liver transplantation. Study-wide background: TCRbeta sequencing after a pre-transplant mixed lymphocyte reaction identified graft-donor-reactive clones, later tracked in post-transplant blood.

Study-wide points: Rather than being deleted, graft donor-reactive T cells may have moved into the graft.

CDR3 length: 15 amino acids. Germline assignment: CDR1 MNHNY and CDR2 SVGAGI (reference sequence). V trimming: 0 bases; J trimming: 1 base; junction bases outside the gene matches: 1. TCRdb keeps only in-frame clones here, not all; method: immunoSEQ multiplex PCR. The sample yields more than 95,000 clones, around 86% seen once. The chain links TRBV6-6 to TRBJ2-3; TRBD2 matches at 7 bases. The clonotype comes from a human donor who received a liver transplant. Sequences were derived from CD4+ T cells from blood, sampled before liver transplant. CDR3 amino acids: CASSYSRGGTDTQYF. CDR3 in DNA: TGTGCCAGCAGTTACTCTCGGGGGGGCACAGATACGCAGTATTTT.